This paragraph reports one T cell receptor (beta chain). Its specificity is unknown. This entry comes from a study of T cells in localized non-small cell lung cancer. Points from the study as a whole: Maximal T cell clonality occurred in uninvolved adjacent lung, with tumor ranking below it. A median of around 60 of the top 100 tumor clones appeared in adjacent lung, which was paired and uninvolved.

Trimming shortened V by 5 bases and J by 4 bases, and 8 bases separated the two germline ends. Germline V gene data show CDR1 as LNHDA and CDR2 as SQIVND (reference sequence). CDR3 length: 13 amino acids. Generated by immunoSEQ multiplex PCR, the TCRdb table keeps only in-frame clones and is missing some. The profile shows more than 10,000 clones, around 84% of them singletons. Sequencing was performed on peripheral blood, taken before any cancer treatment. This receptor was obtained from a male donor at least 60 years old with stage III lung adenocarcinoma. V gene TRBV19 combines with J gene TRBJ1-4; no clear D gene. The CDR3 region is CASSPVHNEKLFF. CDR3 in DNA: TGTGCCAGTAGTCCCGTCCATAATGAAAAACTGTTTTTT.